The entry below gives a single T cell receptor (beta chain) sequence along with its context. This specimen belongs to a study of blood T cell repertoires in COVID-19. Study at large: The United States, Italy and Spain provided the acute and convalescent COVID-19 samples.

Clones were read by immunoSEQ multiplex PCR, and TCRdb kept only the in-frame ones, dropping some. Of 200,000 to 250,000 clones in the sample, 86% are singletons; the top ten hold 10%. Seattle participants joined during active infection and were tracked over time. The source of this sequence is a woman aged 45-65 years with COVID-19, enrolled during active disease. Sequenced: peripheral blood.

The CDR3 bases are TGTGCCAGCAGTCGCCAGGGCCCCAATCAGCCCCAGCATTTT. Its protein is CASSRQGPNQPQHF. The chain uses TRBV27 and TRBJ1-5; possibly TRBD1 for D (5 bases). CDR1 and CDR2 from the germline V gene are MNHEY and SMNVEV (reference sequence). The CDR3 has 14 amino acids. V was cut by 5 bases and J by 3 bases, with 11 bases left in between.